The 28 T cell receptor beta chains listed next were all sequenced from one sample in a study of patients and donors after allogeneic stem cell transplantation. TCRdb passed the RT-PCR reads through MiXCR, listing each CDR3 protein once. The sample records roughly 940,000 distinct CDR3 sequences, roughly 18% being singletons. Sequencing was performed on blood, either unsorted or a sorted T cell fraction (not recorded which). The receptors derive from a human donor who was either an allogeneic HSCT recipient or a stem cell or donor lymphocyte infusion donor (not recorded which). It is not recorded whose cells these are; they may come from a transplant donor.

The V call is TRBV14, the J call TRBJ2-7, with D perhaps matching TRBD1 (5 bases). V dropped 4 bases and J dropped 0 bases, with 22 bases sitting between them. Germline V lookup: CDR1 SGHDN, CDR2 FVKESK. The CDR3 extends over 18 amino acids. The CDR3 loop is CASSREIRTRNTSYEQYF. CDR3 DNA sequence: TGTGCCAGCAGCCGAGAGATCCGGACACGAAACACCTCCTACGAGCAGTACTTC.

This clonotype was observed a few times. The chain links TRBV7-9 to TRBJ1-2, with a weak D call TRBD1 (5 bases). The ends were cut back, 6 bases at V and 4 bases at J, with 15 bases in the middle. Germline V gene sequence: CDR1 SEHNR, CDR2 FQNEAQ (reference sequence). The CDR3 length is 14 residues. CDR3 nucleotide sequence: TGTGCCAGCAGTCAGGGTATTATCGGCTATGGCTACACCTTC. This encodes CASSQGIIGYGYTF.

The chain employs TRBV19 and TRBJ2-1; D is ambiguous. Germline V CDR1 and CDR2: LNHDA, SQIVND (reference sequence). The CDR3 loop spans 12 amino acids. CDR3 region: CAASTRYNEQFF. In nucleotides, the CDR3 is TGTGCTGCCAGTACACGGTACAATGAGCAGTTCTTC.

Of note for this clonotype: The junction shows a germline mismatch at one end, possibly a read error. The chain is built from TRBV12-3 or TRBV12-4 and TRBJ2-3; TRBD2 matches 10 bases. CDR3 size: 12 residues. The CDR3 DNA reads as TGTGCCAGCAAAATAAGCGGGAGGGCCCCGGATTTT. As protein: CASKISGRAPDF.

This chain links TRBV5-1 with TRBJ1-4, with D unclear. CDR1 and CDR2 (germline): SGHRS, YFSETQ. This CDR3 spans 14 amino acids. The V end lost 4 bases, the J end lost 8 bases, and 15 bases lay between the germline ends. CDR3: CASSRAGNPEKLFF. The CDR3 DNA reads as TGCGCCAGCAGCCGGGCCGGGAACCCAGAAAAACTGTTTTTT.

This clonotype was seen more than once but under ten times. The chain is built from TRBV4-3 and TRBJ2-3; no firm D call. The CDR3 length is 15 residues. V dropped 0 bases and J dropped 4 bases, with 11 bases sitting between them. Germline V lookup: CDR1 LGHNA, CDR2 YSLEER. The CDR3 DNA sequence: TGCGCCAGCAGCCAAGATGTACCGGTGGCAGATACGCAGTATTTT. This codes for CASSQDVPVADTQYF.

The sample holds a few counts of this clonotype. The CDR3 protein is CASSPREVITDTQYF. In nucleotides, the CDR3 is TGTGCCAGCAGTCCGCGGGAGGTGATCACAGATACGCAGTATTTT. The rearrangement uses TRBV6-1 and TRBJ2-3, with 8 bases identical to TRBD2. V was clipped by 5 bases and J by 2 bases; unmatched bases: 6. CDR1 is MNHNS, CDR2 SASEGT, per germline. The CDR3 has 15 amino acids.

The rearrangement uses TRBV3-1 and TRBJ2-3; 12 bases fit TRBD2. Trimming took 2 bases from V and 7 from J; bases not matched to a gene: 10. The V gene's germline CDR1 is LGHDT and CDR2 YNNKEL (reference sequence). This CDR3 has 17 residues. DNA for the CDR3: TGTGCCAGCAGCCAAAACCAGGGACTAGCGGGCGGTTATACGCAGTATTTT. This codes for CASSQNQGLAGGYTQYF.

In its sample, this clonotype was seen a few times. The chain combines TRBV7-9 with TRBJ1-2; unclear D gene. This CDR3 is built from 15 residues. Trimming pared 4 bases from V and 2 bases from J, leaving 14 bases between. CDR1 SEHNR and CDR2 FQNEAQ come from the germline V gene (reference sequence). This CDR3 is CASSSSTQGNYGYTF. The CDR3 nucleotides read TGTGCCAGCAGCTCTTCCACCCAAGGGAACTATGGCTACACCTTC. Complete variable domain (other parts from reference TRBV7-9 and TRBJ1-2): DTGVSQNPRHKITKRGQNVTFRCDPISEHNRLYWYRQTLGQGPEFLTYFQNEAQLEKSRLLSDRFSAERPKGSFSTLEIQRTEQGDSAMYLCASSSSTQGNYGYTFGSGTRLTVV.

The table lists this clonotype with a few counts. The CDR3 coding sequence is TGTGCCAGCAGGACCCACAGGGTTGGTCGGGGGAACACTGAAGCTTTCTTT. Protein: CASRTHRVGRGNTEAFF. The chain combines TRBV12-3 or TRBV12-4 with TRBJ1-1, with D possibly matching TRBD1 (6 bases). The CDR3 is 17 residues long. The V gene lost 6 bases and the J gene lost 1 base, with 21 bases spanning the gap.

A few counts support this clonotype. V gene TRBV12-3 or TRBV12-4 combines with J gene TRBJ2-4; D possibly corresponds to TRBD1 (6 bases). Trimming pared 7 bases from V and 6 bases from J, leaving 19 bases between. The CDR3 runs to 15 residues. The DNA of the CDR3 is TGTGCCAGCACCCCGATTGGGGGCGTTAGAAACATTCAGTACTTC. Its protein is CASTPIGGVRNIQYF.

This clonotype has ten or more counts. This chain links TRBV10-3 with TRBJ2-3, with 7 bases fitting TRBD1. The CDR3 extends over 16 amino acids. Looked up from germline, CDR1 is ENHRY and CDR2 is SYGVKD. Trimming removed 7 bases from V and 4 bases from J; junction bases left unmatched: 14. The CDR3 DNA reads TGTGCCATCAAGGGCGACAGACAGGGCTTGGCAGATACGCAGTATTTT. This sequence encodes CAIKGDRQGLADTQYF.

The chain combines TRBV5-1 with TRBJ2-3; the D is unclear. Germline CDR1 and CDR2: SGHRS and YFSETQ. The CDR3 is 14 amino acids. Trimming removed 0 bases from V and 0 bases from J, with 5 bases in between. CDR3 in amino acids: CASSLDMSTDTQYF. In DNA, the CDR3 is TGCGCCAGCAGCTTGGATATGAGCACAGATACGCAGTATTTT.

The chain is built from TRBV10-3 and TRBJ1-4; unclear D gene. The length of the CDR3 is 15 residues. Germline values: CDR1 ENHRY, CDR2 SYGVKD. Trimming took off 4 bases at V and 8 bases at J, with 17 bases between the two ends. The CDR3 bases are TGTGCCATCAGTGCAATGCCCGTGTCACGCGAAAAACTGTTTTTT. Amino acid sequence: CAISAMPVSREKLFF.

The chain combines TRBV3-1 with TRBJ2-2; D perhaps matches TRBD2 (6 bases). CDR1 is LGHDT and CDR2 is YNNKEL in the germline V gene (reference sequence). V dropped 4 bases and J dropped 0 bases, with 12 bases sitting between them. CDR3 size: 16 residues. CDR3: CASSRVGGSNTGELFF. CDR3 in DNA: TGTGCCAGCAGCCGGGTGGGGGGATCGAACACCGGGGAGCTGTTTTTT.

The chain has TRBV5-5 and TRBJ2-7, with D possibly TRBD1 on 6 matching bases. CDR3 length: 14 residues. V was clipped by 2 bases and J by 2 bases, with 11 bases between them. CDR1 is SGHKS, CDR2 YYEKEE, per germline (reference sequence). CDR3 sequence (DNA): TGTGCCAGCAGCTTTATAGGGACACCCTACGAGCAGTACTTC. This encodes CASSFIGTPYEQYF.

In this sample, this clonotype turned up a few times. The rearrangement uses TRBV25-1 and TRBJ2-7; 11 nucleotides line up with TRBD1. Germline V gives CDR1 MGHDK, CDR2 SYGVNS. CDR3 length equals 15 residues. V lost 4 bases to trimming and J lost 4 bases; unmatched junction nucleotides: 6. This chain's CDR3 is CASSVGQGVVYEQYF. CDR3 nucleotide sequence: TGTGCCAGCAGTGTGGGACAGGGGGTGGTTTACGAGCAGTACTTC.

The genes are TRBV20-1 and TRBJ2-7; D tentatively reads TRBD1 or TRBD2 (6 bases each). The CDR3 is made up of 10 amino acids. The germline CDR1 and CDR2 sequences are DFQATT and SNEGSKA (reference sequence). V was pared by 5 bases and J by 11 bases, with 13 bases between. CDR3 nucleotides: TGCAGTGCTGGCGAGGAGGGGGAGTACTTC. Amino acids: CSAGEEGEYF.

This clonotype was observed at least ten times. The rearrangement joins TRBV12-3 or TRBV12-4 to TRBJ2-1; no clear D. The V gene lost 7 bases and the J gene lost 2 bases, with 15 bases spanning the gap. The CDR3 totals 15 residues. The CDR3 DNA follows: TGTGCCAGCATCAACACTCTGAAAGCCTACAATGAGCAGTTCTTC. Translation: CASINTLKAYNEQFF.

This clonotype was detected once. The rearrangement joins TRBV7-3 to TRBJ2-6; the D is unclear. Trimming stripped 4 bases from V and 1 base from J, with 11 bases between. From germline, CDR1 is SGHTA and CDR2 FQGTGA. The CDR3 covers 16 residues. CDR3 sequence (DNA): TGTGCCAGCAGCTCGTCCTCAATTTCTGGGGCCAACGTCCTGACTTTC. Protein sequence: CASSSSSISGANVLTF.

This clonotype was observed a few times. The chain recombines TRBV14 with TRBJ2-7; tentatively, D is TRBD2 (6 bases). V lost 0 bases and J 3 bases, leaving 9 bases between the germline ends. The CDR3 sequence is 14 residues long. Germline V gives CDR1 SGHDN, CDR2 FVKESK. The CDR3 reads CASSQDWRGYEQYF. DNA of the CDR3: TGTGCCAGCAGCCAAGATTGGAGGGGCTACGAGCAGTACTTC.

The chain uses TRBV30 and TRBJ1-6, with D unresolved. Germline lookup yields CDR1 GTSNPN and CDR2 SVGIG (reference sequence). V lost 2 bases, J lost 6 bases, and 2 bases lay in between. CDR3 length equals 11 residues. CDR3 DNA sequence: TGTGCCTGGAGTACTAATTCACCCCTCCACTTT. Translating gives CAWSTNSPLHF.

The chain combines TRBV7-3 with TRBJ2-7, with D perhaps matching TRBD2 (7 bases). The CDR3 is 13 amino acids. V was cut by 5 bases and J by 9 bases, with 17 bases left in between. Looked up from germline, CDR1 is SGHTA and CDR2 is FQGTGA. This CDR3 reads CASSLGEGDAQYF. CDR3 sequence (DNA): TGTGCCAGCAGCCTCGGGGAGGGGGACGCGCAGTACTTC.

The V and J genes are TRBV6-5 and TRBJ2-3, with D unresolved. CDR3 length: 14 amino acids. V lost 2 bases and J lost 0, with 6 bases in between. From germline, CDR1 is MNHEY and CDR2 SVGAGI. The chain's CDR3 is CASSYRASTDTQYF. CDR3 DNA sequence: TGTGCCAGCAGTTACCGAGCCAGCACAGATACGCAGTATTTT.

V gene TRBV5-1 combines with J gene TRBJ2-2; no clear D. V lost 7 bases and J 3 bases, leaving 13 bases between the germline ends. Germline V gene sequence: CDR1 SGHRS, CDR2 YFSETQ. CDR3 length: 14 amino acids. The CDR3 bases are TGCGCCAGCCGCCTGGCTACGGACACCGGGGAGCTGTTTTTT. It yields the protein CASRLATDTGELFF.

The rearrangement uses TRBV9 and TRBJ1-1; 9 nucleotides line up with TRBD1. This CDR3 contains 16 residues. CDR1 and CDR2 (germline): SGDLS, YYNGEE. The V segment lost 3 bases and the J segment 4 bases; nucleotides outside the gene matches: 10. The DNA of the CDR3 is TGTGCCAGCAGCGCATACTCAACAGGGGGCACCACTGAAGCTTTCTTT. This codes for CASSAYSTGGTTEAFF.

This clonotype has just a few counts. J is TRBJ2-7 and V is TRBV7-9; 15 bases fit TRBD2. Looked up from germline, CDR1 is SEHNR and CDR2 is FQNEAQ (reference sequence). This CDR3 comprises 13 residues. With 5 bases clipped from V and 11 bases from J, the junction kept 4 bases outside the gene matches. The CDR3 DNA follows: TGTGCCAGCAGCCTCGGGACTAGCGGGAGGAAGTACTTC. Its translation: CASSLGTSGRKYF.

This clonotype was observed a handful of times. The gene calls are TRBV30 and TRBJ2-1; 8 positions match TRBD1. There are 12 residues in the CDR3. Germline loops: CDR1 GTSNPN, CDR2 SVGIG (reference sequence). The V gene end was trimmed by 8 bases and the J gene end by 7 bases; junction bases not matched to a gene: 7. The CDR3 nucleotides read TGTGCCCGACAGGGGCCGGGTAATGAGCAGTTCTTC. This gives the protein CARQGPGNEQFF. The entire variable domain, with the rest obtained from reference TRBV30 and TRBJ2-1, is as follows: SQTIHQWPATLVQPVGSPLSLECTVEGTSNPNLYWYRQAAGRGLQLLFYSVGIGQISSEVPQNLSASRPQDRQFILSSKKLLLSDSGFYLCARQGPGNEQFFGPGTRLTVL.